Reported below is one T cell receptor (beta chain). The antigen is undetermined. The CDR3 extends over 13 amino acids. The trim removed 9 bases at V and 4 bases at J, leaving 9 bases unmatched. These data originate in a study of cytomegalovirus exposure and HLA in healthy donors. Amplification used 60 Vbeta primers and 13 Jbeta primers. The data were produced by immunoSEQ multiplex PCR, yet TCRdb's version contains in-frame clones alone and is incomplete. The data hold some 150,000 clones, with around nine tenths observed a single time. Whole-study findings and limits: In a later analysis, compared with equally common non-associated chains, HLA-associated beta chains were more expanded. Compared with the roughly 700-donor mean, an Asian-associated ancestry cluster reportedly had fewer N-insertions, according to a later analysis.

The V gene is TRBV5-3, the J gene TRBJ1-2; TRBD1 matches 7 bases. TRBV5-3 is an open reading frame whose function is uncertain. Specimen: PBMCs. The sequence derives from a woman aged 25-40 years in good health and CMV-seronegative. Here the CDR3 reads CANNRQGSYGYTF. The CDR3 DNA sequence: TGTGCCAACAATCGACAGGGATCCTATGGCTACACCTTC.